This is a list of T cell receptor beta chains from one sample in a study of T cell responses to AZD1222 COVID-19 vaccine. The assay was immunoSEQ multiplex PCR, and TCRdb's table has in-frame clones only and misses some. The data contain 40,000 to 45,000 clones, around 80% of them singletons. Here the sequenced sample was peripheral blood, taken 28 days after the second dose of the MenACWY control vaccine. These receptors were taken from an adult who received the MenACWY meningococcal vaccine as a control. The conserved cysteine and the conserved F or W are not part of the CDR3 here. Each record gives: CDR3 length, J gene, V gene, CDR3 protein.

>13|TRBJ1-2|TRBV10-2
ASSEFPGHRYGYT
>11|TRBJ2-2|TRBV5-1
ASSLDGAGELF
>14|TRBJ1-4|TRBV28
ASSKPMGARREKLF
>13|TRBJ1-2|TRBV30
AWKAPDTLLHGYT
>11|TRBJ1-5|TRBV10-3
AIRGGRTEPQH
>12|TRBJ2-5|TRBV7-7
ASSLAPSAETQY
>13|TRBJ2-2|TRBV18
ASSPFKGNTGELF
>14|TRBJ1-2|TRBV7-6
ASSLAPSYDGYGYT
>14|TRBJ2-1|TRBV27
ASRGQGQGRYNEQF
>11|TRBJ1-3|TRBV30
AWNGGSGNTIY
>10|TRBJ1-2|TRBV14
ASSQVGGGYT
>11|TRBJ2-7|TRBV5-1
ASSLVGSQEQY
>10|TRBJ2-1|TRBV12-3/TRBV12-4
ASSFQVNEQF
>13|TRBJ1-6|TRBV27
ASSLSGAYNSPLH
>15|TRBJ2-5|TRBV6-6
ASSQKGGGRVQETQY